A single count supports the clone carrying this T cell receptor (beta chain). This record comes from a study of OX40 agonist ivuxolimab in advanced cancers. V shed 5 bases and J shed 6 bases, with 16 bases lying between them. Per germline, CDR1 SQVTM and CDR2 ANQGSEA. This CDR3 contains 13 residues. Repertoires were generated with immunoSEQ multiplex PCR, while TCRdb's copy carries only in-frame clones and drops some. The table has 65,000 to 85,000 clones, more than 70% seen once. The sequence came from an adult with an advanced solid tumor such as melanoma, head and neck, liver or kidney cancer. Sequenced material: CD4+ or CD8+ T cells sorted from blood, taken in a trial of the OX40 agonist ivuxolimab. This chain joins TRBV29-1 and TRBJ1-1; a possible D gene is TRBD1 (5 bases). The CDR3 spells CSVYDGAGAEAFF. The CDR3 DNA reads as TGCAGCGTTTATGACGGTGCGGGGGCTGAAGCTTTCTTT.